These 5 T cell receptor beta chains came from one sample sequenced in a study of siplizumab effects on memory and regulatory T cells. Sequenced by immunoSEQ multiplex PCR; TCRdb stores in-frame clones only, minus some. The sample records tens of thousands of clones, roughly 90% being singletons. Sequenced material: naive CD8+ T cells sorted from blood. The receptors derive from a human donor in good health.

V usage is TRBV14 and J usage is TRBJ1-1, with 11 nucleotides matching TRBD1. With V trimmed by 4 bases and J by 6 bases, 4 bases remained unmatched. This CDR3 is 14 amino acids long. CDR1 is SGHDN, CDR2 FVKESK, per germline. The CDR3 loop is CASSPRDRGSEAFF. In DNA, the CDR3 is TGTGCCAGCAGCCCCCGGGACAGGGGGTCTGAAGCTTTCTTT.

The DNA for the CDR3 is TGTGCCAGCAGCCTAGGCAGGGGGCCCTACAATGAGCAGTTCTTC. As protein: CASSLGRGPYNEQFF. V is TRBV11-3 and J is TRBJ2-1; 8 bases line up with TRBD1. The CDR3 totals 15 residues. Germline CDR1 is SGHNT and CDR2 is YENEEA. The V segment lost 5 bases and the J segment 2 bases; nucleotides outside the gene matches: 5.

V and J are TRBV27 and TRBJ2-7; 7 positions match TRBD2. CDR1 and CDR2 from the germline V gene are MNHEY and SMNVEV (reference sequence). V lost 2 bases, J lost 2 bases, and 6 bases stayed unmatched. The CDR3 runs to 15 residues. CDR3 nucleotides: TGTGCCAGCAGTTTACTAGCGGCAAAAGCCTACGAGCAGTACTTC. As protein: CASSLLAAKAYEQYF.

The rearrangement uses TRBV6-5 and TRBJ2-7; possibly TRBD1 for D (5 bases). V lost 2 bases and J lost 2, with 7 bases in between. The germline V gene has CDR1 MNHEY and CDR2 SVGAGI. This CDR3 is 13 amino acids long. In DNA, the CDR3 is TGTGCCAGCAGTTACGCGACAGCCTACGAGCAGTACTTC. It translates to CASSYATAYEQYF.

The chain combines TRBV6-1 with TRBJ2-5; possibly TRBD2 for D (5 bases). Germline V lookup: CDR1 MNHNS, CDR2 SASEGT. V shed 7 bases and J shed 0 bases, with 9 bases lying between them. The CDR3 is made up of 13 amino acids. CDR3 nucleotide sequence: TGTGCCAGCATGGGCGGGTACCAAGAGACCCAGTACTTC. Translating it yields CASMGGYQETQYF.